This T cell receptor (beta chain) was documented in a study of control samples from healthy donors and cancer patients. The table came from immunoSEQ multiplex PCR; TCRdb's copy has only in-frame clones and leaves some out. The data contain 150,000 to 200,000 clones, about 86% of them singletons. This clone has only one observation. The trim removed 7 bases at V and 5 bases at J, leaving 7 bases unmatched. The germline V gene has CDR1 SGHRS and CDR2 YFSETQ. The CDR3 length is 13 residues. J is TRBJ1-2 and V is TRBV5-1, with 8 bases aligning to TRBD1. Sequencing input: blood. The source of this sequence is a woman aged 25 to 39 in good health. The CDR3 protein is CASQATGDYGYTF. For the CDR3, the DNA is TGCGCCAGCCAGGCGACAGGGGATTATGGCTACACCTTC.